What follows are 6 T cell receptor beta chains derived from one specimen sequenced in a study of technical replicates of blood from a handful of donors. Sequencing was performed with immunoSEQ multiplex PCR; in TCRdb, only in-frame clones are kept and a portion is missing. The sample has under 90,000 clones; less than 95% are singletons. Sequenced input: T cells isolated from PBMCs. The receptor set was obtained from a human donor in good health.

This clone is a singleton in its sample. The chain joins TRBV25-1 to TRBJ1-6; TRBD1 might be the D (6 bases). V shed 8 bases and J shed 8 bases, with 13 bases lying between them. The CDR3 sequence is 13 residues long. Per germline, CDR1 MGHDK and CDR2 SYGVNS. This chain's CDR3 is CASVQQGYSPLHF. The CDR3 DNA is TGTGCCAGCGTCCAGCAGGGGTATTCACCCCTCCACTTT.

This clone was seen only once. The rearrangement joins TRBV7-2 to TRBJ2-2, with TRBD2 matching over 14 bases. V trimming: 5 bases; J trimming: 6 bases; junction bases outside the gene matches: 2. Per the germline V gene, CDR1 is SGHTA and CDR2 is FQGNSA. The CDR3 loop spans 15 amino acids. In DNA, the CDR3 is TGTGCCAGCAGCCGACTAGCGGGGGGGCCCGGGGAGCTGTTTTTT. This gives the protein CASSRLAGGPGELFF.

The chain carries TRBV5-5 and TRBJ2-7; 7 bases fit TRBD2. Germline V gene data show CDR1 as SGHKS and CDR2 as YYEKEE (reference sequence). The CDR3 totals 17 residues. Trimming cost V 3 bases and J 4 bases; bases outside gene matches: 16. The chain's CDR3 is CASSSGLLGGSRYEQYF. Here the CDR3 DNA reads TGTGCCAGCAGCTCGGGGTTACTAGGCGGGAGTCGGTACGAGCAGTACTTC. Full variable domain (rest looked up from reference TRBV5-5 and TRBJ2-7): DAGVTQSPTHLIKTRGQQVTLRCSPISGHKSVSWYQQVLGQGPQFIFQYYEKEERGRGNFPDRFSARQFPNYSSELNVNALLLGDSALYLCASSSGLLGGSRYEQYFGPGTRLTVT.

The chain carries TRBV6-5 and TRBJ2-3; maybe TRBD1 (6 bases). Between the trimmed V and J ends, which lost 0 bases and 0 bases, there was a span of 7 bases. Per germline, CDR1 MNHEY and CDR2 SVGAGI. CDR3 size: 15 residues. CDR3 DNA sequence: TGTGCCAGCAGTTACTCGGACAGTAGCACAGATACGCAGTATTTT. This gives the protein CASSYSDSSTDTQYF.

This rearrangement joins TRBV7-3 to TRBJ1-3, with D possibly being TRBD1 (5 bases). The V and J ends lost 2 bases and 1 base respectively, with 12 bases between them. The CDR3 length is 16 residues. CDR1 and CDR2 from the germline V gene are SGHTA and FQGTGA. CDR3 DNA sequence: TGTGCCAGCAGCTTAGACCCCAGGGCTTCTGGAAACACCATATATTTT. It codes for CASSLDPRASGNTIYF.

The gene calls are TRBV19 and TRBJ2-7; TRBD2 matches 7 bases. Germline assignment: CDR1 LNHDA and CDR2 SQIVND (reference sequence). The trim removed 1 base at V and 3 bases at J, leaving 0 bases unmatched. The CDR3 sequence is 13 residues long. This chain's CDR3 is CASSIGTSYEQYF. The CDR3 nucleotides read TGTGCCAGTAGTATAGGGACTAGCTACGAGCAGTACTTC.